The 12 T cell receptor beta chains below come from one sample, sequenced in a study of blood T cell repertoires in COVID-19. Here immunoSEQ multiplex PCR was the method, and the copy in TCRdb shows in-frame clones only, minus some. The sample yields 150,000 to 200,000 clones, over 80% seen once. Sequencing input: peripheral blood. These receptors all come from a woman in her sixties with acute or convalescent COVID-19.

The chain combines TRBV2 with TRBJ1-3, with TRBD1 matching 7 bases. The length of the CDR3 is 15 residues. CDR1 and CDR2 from the germline V gene are SNHLY and FYNNEI. The ends lost 8 bases at V and 0 bases at J; junction bases unmatched: 7. The CDR3 nucleotides read TGTGCCAGCGGAGTGGGACAGCTCTCTGGAAACACCATATATTTT. Its translation is CASGVGQLSGNTIYF.

V is TRBV19 and J is TRBJ1-5, with 7 bases identical to TRBD1. The CDR3 is 14 residues long. After removal of 5 bases from V and 2 bases from J, the junction contained 3 bases not matched to a gene. The V gene's germline CDR1 is LNHDA and CDR2 SQIVND (reference sequence). The CDR3 DNA follows: TGTGCCAGTAGTGACACAGGGGGCAATCAGCCCCAGCATTTT. It specifies CASSDTGGNQPQHF.

The chain is built from TRBV9 and TRBJ2-7, with D perhaps matching TRBD2 (7 bases). Germline loops: CDR1 SGDLS, CDR2 YYNGEE. The V end lost 4 bases, the J end lost 0 bases, and 14 bases lay between the germline ends. The length of the CDR3 is 15 residues. This CDR3 is CASSSGGLSSYEQYF. The DNA for the CDR3 is TGTGCCAGCAGCTCGGGGGGCCTGAGCTCCTACGAGCAGTACTTC.

This chain connects TRBV3-1 (or the pseudogene TRBV3-2) to TRBJ2-4, with D possibly TRBD1 on 5 matching bases. V was trimmed by 4 bases and J by 7 bases, leaving 8 bases between them. The length of the CDR3 is 12 residues. The germline V gene encodes CDR1 LGHDT and CDR2 YNNKEL (reference sequence). CDR3 DNA sequence: TGTGCCAGCAGCCCCCAGGGTAACATTCAGTACTTC. Its protein is CASSPQGNIQYF.

The genes are TRBV7-2 and TRBJ2-3; TRBD2 aligns across 7 bases. The CDR3 is 16 amino acids. Trimming took 1 base from V and 2 from J; bases not matched to a gene: 6. The V gene's germline CDR1 is SGHTA and CDR2 FQGNSA. CDR3 DNA sequence: TGTGCCAGCAGCTTAGGTGGGACTACCTTCACAGATACGCAGTATTTT. It translates to CASSLGGTTFTDTQYF.

CDR3 residues: CASSPRIRGSEAFF. CDR3 in DNA: TGTGCCAGCAGCCCGAGAATAAGGGGATCTGAAGCTTTCTTT. The chain employs TRBV3-1 (or the pseudogene TRBV3-2) and TRBJ1-1; D may be TRBD1 (5 bases). Germline V gene sequence: CDR1 LGHDT, CDR2 YNNKEL (reference sequence). Trimming took 4 bases from V and 6 from J, leaving 15 bases between them. There are 14 residues in the CDR3.

This clone was seen more than once but under ten times. This chain joins TRBV30 and TRBJ1-2; unclear D gene. Trimming removed 6 bases from V and 10 bases from J, with 12 bases in between. CDR3 length: 10 amino acids. The germline V gene encodes CDR1 GTSNPN and CDR2 SVGIG (reference sequence). Here the CDR3 reads CACRLGSYTF. In nucleotides, the CDR3 is TGTGCCTGCAGGCTGGGCTCCTACACCTTC.

This rearrangement joins TRBV4-1 to TRBJ2-3; no firm D call. This CDR3 contains 17 residues. V was trimmed by 3 bases and J by 1 base, leaving 17 bases between them. The germline V gene has CDR1 MGHRA and CDR2 YSYEKL. The CDR3 spells CASSHRIQASGTDTQYF. As DNA, the CDR3 is TGCGCCAGCAGCCATCGCATCCAGGCGTCAGGCACAGATACGCAGTATTTT.

The J gene is TRBJ1-4, the V gene TRBV3-1 (or the pseudogene TRBV3-2); the D gene is possibly TRBD1 (6 bases). Trimming removed 1 base at V and 3 bases at J, with 15 bases between. The CDR3 is 17 amino acids. Germline V gives CDR1 LGHDT, CDR2 YNNKEL (reference sequence). The CDR3 bases are TGTGCCAGCAGCCAAGGGGGACACGTTAGATCTAATGAAAAACTGTTTTTT. It encodes CASSQGGHVRSNEKLFF.

The chain couples TRBV4-3 to TRBJ2-6; D possibly corresponds to TRBD1 (5 bases). Trimming stripped 0 bases from V and 1 base from J, with 13 bases between. Germline CDR1 is LGHNA and CDR2 is YSLEER. There are 18 residues in the CDR3. CDR3 in DNA: TGCGCCAGCAGCCAAGATCAGGGTCTTGTATCTGGGGCCAACGTCCTGACTTTC. It translates to CASSQDQGLVSGANVLTF.

The rearrangement links TRBV7-9 to TRBJ2-7, with D possibly matching TRBD2 (6 bases). This CDR3 contains 14 residues. V was shortened by 6 bases and J by 6 bases, with 18 bases between the two germline ends. Germline lookup yields CDR1 SEHNR and CDR2 FQNEAQ (reference sequence). This CDR3 is CASSTGFGRLEQYF. The DNA for the CDR3 is TGTGCCAGCAGTACCGGGTTTGGGAGGCTCGAGCAGTACTTC.

This sequence joins TRBV14 and TRBJ2-1; TRBD2 agrees at 8 bases. This CDR3 region has 15 residues. V was clipped by 3 bases and J by 4 bases; unmatched bases: 5. In germline, CDR1 is SGHDN, CDR2 FVKESK. The CDR3 here is CASSHGSGAYNEQFF. The CDR3 DNA is TGTGCCAGCAGCCATGGTAGCGGGGCTTACAATGAGCAGTTCTTC.